The 27 T cell receptor beta chains listed next were all sequenced from one sample in a study of cytomegalovirus exposure and HLA in healthy donors. A multiplex PCR was run with 60 Vbeta primers and 13 Jbeta primers. Profiling relied on immunoSEQ multiplex PCR, and the TCRdb table lists in-frame clones only, not all of them. The sample lists over 70,000 clones, about three quarters occurring once. The sample comprised PBMCs. The origin of the receptors is a male donor in good health and CMV-seropositive.

This clone has more than one count but fewer than ten. V is TRBV29-1 and J is TRBJ1-1; possible D gene TRBD1, 6 bases. Trimming left V 6 bases short and J 0 bases short, with 11 bases between. This CDR3 spans 13 amino acids. Germline V CDR1 and CDR2: SQVTM, ANQGSEA. CDR3 sequence (DNA): TGCAGCGTCGAACAGGGTCTGAACACTGAAGCTTTCTTT. Translated: CSVEQGLNTEAFF.

The V call is TRBV7-2, the J call TRBJ1-5; D ambiguous. The CDR3 has 15 amino acids. From germline, CDR1 is SGHTA and CDR2 FQGNSA. Deletions cut 2 bases from V and 6 bases from J, with 14 bases between. The CDR3 sequence is CASSLNTAGGQPQHF. CDR3 in DNA: TGTGCCAGCAGCTTAAACACAGCGGGCGGTCAGCCCCAGCATTTT.

This CDR3 is CASSHWGGTTDTQYF. CDR3 sequence (DNA): TGTGCCAGCAGTCATTGGGGGGGAACCACAGATACGCAGTATTTT. The V and J genes are TRBV28 and TRBJ2-3; 7 nucleotides align to TRBD2. The germline CDR1 and CDR2 sequences are MDHEN and SYDVKM. The length of the CDR3 is 15 residues. The J segment lost 2 bases and the V segment lost 5 bases, leaving 7 bases of the junction unmatched.

The rearrangement joins TRBV19 to TRBJ2-7; maybe TRBD1 (6 bases). CDR3 size: 14 residues. The V gene's germline CDR1 is LNHDA and CDR2 SQIVND (reference sequence). With 6 bases removed from V and 0 bases from J, the gap between germline ends came to 12 bases. Here the CDR3 reads CASSRTVSSYEQYF. CDR3 bases: TGTGCCAGTAGCCGGACAGTTTCCTCCTACGAGCAGTACTTC.

The chain recombines TRBV27 with TRBJ2-7, with 8 bases identical to TRBD1. Looked up from germline, CDR1 is MNHEY and CDR2 is SMNVEV (reference sequence). With 5 bases clipped from V and 6 bases from J, the junction kept 12 bases outside the gene matches. The CDR3 loop spans 15 amino acids. The CDR3 sequence: CASSQPGQVAREQYF. The CDR3 bases are TGTGCCAGCAGTCAGCCGGGACAGGTCGCTCGCGAGCAGTACTTC.

The V call is TRBV6-4, the J call TRBJ1-1; the D gene is possibly TRBD1 (6 bases). Germline CDR1 MRHNA, CDR2 SNTAGT. V lost 6 bases, J lost 2 bases, and 25 bases lay in between. The CDR3 runs 18 residues. CDR3 amino acids: CASSNVRDTWYLNTEAFF. The DNA for the CDR3 is TGTGCCAGCAGCAACGTACGGGACACGTGGTATCTAAACACTGAAGCTTTCTTT.

The chain links TRBV29-1 to TRBJ2-7; possible D gene TRBD1, 6 bases. V was shortened by 7 bases and J by 3 bases, with 13 bases between the two germline ends. CDR3 size: 12 residues. Germline CDR1 is SQVTM and CDR2 is ANQGSEA. CDR3 sequence (DNA): TGCAGCGGCCGGGACACCCACTACGAGCAGTACTTC. Translating it yields CSGRDTHYEQYF.

V and J are TRBV27 and TRBJ2-4; 9 nucleotides line up with TRBD2. The trim removed 6 bases at V and 8 bases at J, leaving 8 bases unmatched. Per the germline V gene, CDR1 is MNHEY and CDR2 is SMNVEV (reference sequence). The CDR3 is 14 residues long. The CDR3 protein is CASSLAGKGDIQYF. Written as DNA, the CDR3 is TGTGCCAGCAGCCTAGCGGGAAAGGGTGACATTCAGTACTTC.

This chain uses TRBV11-2 with TRBJ2-1; 11 bases are a match to TRBD2. Germline V gives CDR1 SGHAT, CDR2 FQNNGV. The CDR3 extends over 17 amino acids. J lost 10 bases, V lost 5 bases, and 16 bases had no gene match. This chain's CDR3 is CASSPFSLAGGKKEQFF. The CDR3 DNA reads TGTGCCAGCAGCCCCTTTTCGTTAGCGGGAGGGAAAAAGGAGCAGTTCTTC.

V gene TRBV27 combines with J gene TRBJ2-5; D may be TRBD1 (6 bases). Trimming pared 5 bases from V and 1 base from J, leaving 11 bases between. This CDR3 is built from 14 residues. In germline, CDR1 is MNHEY, CDR2 SMNVEV (reference sequence). The CDR3 here is CASSLRDTQETQYF. The CDR3 DNA reads as TGTGCCAGCAGTCTCCGGGACACCCAAGAGACCCAGTACTTC.

The V gene is TRBV15, the J gene TRBJ2-3; 9 bases agree with TRBD1. The germline CDR1 and CDR2 sequences are LNHNV and YYDKDF (reference sequence). The V segment lost 6 bases and the J segment 4 bases; nucleotides outside the gene matches: 5. The CDR3 loop spans 14 amino acids. CDR3 sequence (DNA): TGTGCCACCAGATACAGGGGGCGAGCAGATACGCAGTATTTT. It codes for CATRYRGRADTQYF.

This clone is medium-sized (0.01 to 0.1%). The chain joins TRBV6-4 to TRBJ2-1; no clear D. The CDR3 length is 13 residues. Trimming removed 4 bases from V and 7 bases from J, with 11 bases in between. Germline V gene lookup returns CDR1 MRHNA and CDR2 SNTAGT. The CDR3 DNA sequence: TGTGCCAGCAGTGTAGGAGCGCTTAATGAGCAGTTCTTC. It encodes CASSVGALNEQFF.

DNA of the CDR3: TGTGCCAGCAGTTACTCGAGCTTGCTCTCCTACGAGCAGTACTTC. Amino acids: CASSYSSLLSYEQYF. The rearrangement uses TRBV6-5 and TRBJ2-7; D is ambiguous. Germline V gene data show CDR1 as MNHEY and CDR2 as SVGAGI. The V end was cut by 0 bases, the J end by 0 bases, with 9 bases between. This CDR3 region has 15 residues.

CDR3 DNA: TGTGCCAGCAGTGAATCCAATCGGGGTTCGGATGAGCAGTACTTC. Amino acids: CASSESNRGSDEQYF. This sequence joins TRBV25-1 and TRBJ2-7; D is perhaps TRBD2 (5 bases). CDR3 length equals 15 residues. Germline V gives CDR1 MGHDK, CDR2 SYGVNS. V dropped 1 base and J dropped 7 bases, with 17 bases sitting between them.

This chain links TRBV27 with TRBJ2-3, with 8 bases identical to TRBD2. Trimming at V came to 1 base and at J to 2 bases, leaving 5 bases not matched to a gene. Germline V lookup: CDR1 MNHEY, CDR2 SMNVEV (reference sequence). This CDR3 region has 16 residues. In DNA form, the CDR3 reads TGTGCCAGCAGTTTATTCGCTAGCGGGTACACAGATACGCAGTATTTT. This encodes CASSLFASGYTDTQYF.

The CDR3 DNA is TGTGCCAGCAGTTTTAACAGGATTGGCTACGAGCAGTACTTC. Protein: CASSFNRIGYEQYF. The chain is built from TRBV28 and TRBJ2-7; a weak D match, TRBD1 (5 bases). Germline CDR1 MDHEN, CDR2 SYDVKM. This CDR3 spans 14 amino acids. V lost 3 bases and J 3 bases, leaving 12 bases between the germline ends. The full variable domain, its missing parts supplied by reference TRBV28 and TRBJ2-7, is DVKVTQSSRYLVKRTGEKVFLECVQDMDHENMFWYRQDPGLGLRLIYFSYDVKMKEKGDIPEGYSVSREKKERFSLILESASTNQTSMYLCASSFNRIGYEQYFGPGTRLTVT.

This clone was seen a single time. The chain recombines TRBV4-1 with TRBJ1-2; D gene ambiguous. This CDR3 contains 14 residues. Trimming pared 3 bases from V and 8 bases from J, leaving 16 bases between. Germline V gene sequence: CDR1 MGHRA, CDR2 YSYEKL. In DNA, the CDR3 is TGCGCCAGCAGCCAGCGACATGTTGGTTGGGGCTACACCTTC. Its translation is CASSQRHVGWGYTF.

This clone came up a few times. The rearrangement joins TRBV28 to TRBJ1-1; 7 nucleotides match TRBD1. The CDR3 is made up of 14 amino acids. The germline CDR1 and CDR2 sequences are MDHEN and SYDVKM. The J segment lost 3 bases and the V segment lost 7 bases, leaving 8 bases of the junction unmatched. Written as DNA, the CDR3 is TGTGCCAGCAACACACAGGGGAGGCACACTGAAGCTTTCTTT. The encoded protein is CASNTQGRHTEAFF.

This clone was found a few times. The rearrangement links TRBV6-1 to TRBJ1-5; no clear D gene. The CDR3 spans 14 residues. Trimming removed 4 bases from V and 1 base from J, with 8 bases in between. Germline loops: CDR1 MNHNS, CDR2 SASEGT. This chain's CDR3 is CASSVRRSNQPQHF. Written as DNA, the CDR3 is TGTGCCAGCAGTGTTAGGCGGAGCAATCAGCCCCAGCATTTT.

This clone was observed a handful of times. The chain joins TRBV9 to TRBJ2-1; TRBD2 matches at 13 bases. The CDR3 runs to 18 residues. J gave up 6 bases and V 0 bases, and 9 bases lay outside the gene matches. CDR1 and CDR2 from the germline V gene are SGDLS and YYNGEE. The CDR3 DNA reads TGTGCCAGCAGCGTAGGGACTAGCGGGAGCCGTAGGGGCAATGAGCAGTTCTTC. Protein product: CASSVGTSGSRRGNEQFF.

CDR3 sequence: CASSLTGAKNIQYF. The CDR3 coding sequence is TGTGCCAGCAGCCTCACAGGGGCCAAAAACATTCAGTACTTC. The chain uses TRBV7-2 and TRBJ2-4; a weak D match, TRBD1 (6 bases). The germline V gene has CDR1 SGHTA and CDR2 FQGNSA. V lost 5 bases and J 1 base, leaving 9 bases between the germline ends. CDR3 length: 14 residues.

The rearrangement uses TRBV6-5 and TRBJ1-4, with 7 bases identical to TRBD1. The CDR3 sequence is 15 residues long. Germline V lookup: CDR1 MNHEY, CDR2 SVGAGI. V dropped 4 bases and J dropped 5; count of bases not matched to a gene: 7. This chain's CDR3 is CASSLDRARNEKLFF. CDR3 sequence (DNA): TGTGCCAGCAGTTTAGACAGGGCTCGGAATGAAAAACTGTTTTTT.

About this clone itself: One end of the junction fails to match germline, which may point to a read error. This chain joins TRBV7-9 and TRBJ1-3, with a weak D call TRBD1 (5 bases). Looked up from germline, CDR1 is SEHNR and CDR2 is FQNEAQ (reference sequence). The CDR3 is 15 residues long. The DNA of the CDR3 is TGTTCCAGCAGCTTTTCAGGGAACTCTGGAAACACCATATATTTT. As protein: CSSSFSGNSGNTIYF. Supplemented by reference TRBV7-9 and TRBJ1-3, the full variable domain reads DTGVSQNPRHKITKRGQNVTFRCDPISEHNRLYWYRQTLGQGPEFLTYFQNEAQLEKSRLLSDRFSAERPKGSFSTLEIQRTEQGDSAMYLCSSSFSGNSGNTIYFGEGSWLTVV.

The CDR3 reads CASSEQLAPTDTQYF. In DNA, the CDR3 is TGCGCCAGCAGTGAGCAACTAGCCCCCACAGATACGCAGTATTTT. The chain is built from TRBV10-1 and TRBJ2-3; D perhaps matches TRBD2 (6 bases). This CDR3 is 15 amino acids long. Germline CDR1 is WNHNN and CDR2 is SYGVQD (reference sequence). V was shortened by 2 bases and J by 2 bases, with 11 bases between the two germline ends.

V is TRBV2 and J is TRBJ2-5; 8 bases map to TRBD1. CDR3 size: 13 residues. The ends lost 8 bases at V and 4 bases at J; junction bases unmatched: 6. Germline CDR1 is SNHLY and CDR2 is FYNNEI. This CDR3 reads CASGRGRLETQYF. For the CDR3, the DNA is TGTGCCAGCGGCAGGGGGCGCCTAGAGACCCAGTACTTC. Complete variable domain (other parts from reference TRBV2 and TRBJ2-5): EPEVTQTPSHQVTQMGQEVILRCVPISNHLYFYWYRQILGQKVEFLVSFYNNEISEKSEIFDDQFSVERPDGSNFTLKIRSTKLEDSAMYFCASGRGRLETQYFGPGTRLLVL.

This clone was recorded a few times. Sequence at one end of the junction differs from germline and may be a read error. This chain uses TRBV5-6 with TRBJ2-7; 11 bases align to TRBD1. Germline V gives CDR1 SGHDT, CDR2 YYEEEE. The CDR3 runs to 17 residues. In nucleotides, the CDR3 is TGTGTCAGCAGCCTGGGGACGAAAGGACAGGGGGCCCACGAGCAGTACTTC. Amino acid sequence: CVSSLGTKGQGAHEQYF.

This chain uses TRBV5-1 with TRBJ2-5, with TRBD2 identical over 10 bases. Trimming cost V 3 bases and J 5 bases; bases outside gene matches: 10. This CDR3 is 16 amino acids long. Germline V gene lookup returns CDR1 SGHRS and CDR2 YFSETQ. The CDR3 bases are TGCGCCAGCAGCTACATGCTAGCGGGAGTTGATGAGACCCAGTACTTC. This encodes CASSYMLAGVDETQYF.